These 13 T cell receptor beta chains share one sample of origin, sequenced in a study of blood T cells in healthy people across ages. A J-beta primer mix and a sample-barcoded 5' primer were used in a second PCR of about 7 to 12 cycles. TCRdb reanalysed the 5' RACE reads using MiXCR and keeps one entry per CDR3 protein. The sample lists 800,000 to 950,000 distinct CDR3 sequences, under 35% occurring once. These data were also filed under a second study, of T cells of mothers and their children.

Sequencing input: blood. The receptors here all came from a woman aged 40 to 49 in good health.

V and J are TRBV25-1 and TRBJ2-5, with TRBD2 matching 9 bases. Germline CDR1 and CDR2: MGHDK and SYGVNS. Unmatched junction bases numbered 8, after V lost 1 base and J lost 2 bases. The CDR3 length is 17 residues. CDR3 sequence: CASSELAGASEQETQYF. CDR3 nucleotide sequence: TGTGCCAGCAGTGAATTAGCGGGGGCGAGCGAACAAGAGACCCAGTACTTC. Filled out from reference TRBV25-1 and TRBJ2-5, the complete variable domain reads EADIYQTPRYLVIGTGKKITLECSQTMGHDKMYWYQQDPGMELHLIHYSYGVNSTEKGDLSSESTVSRIRTEHFPLTLESARPSHTSQYLCASSELAGASEQETQYFGPGTRLLVL.

This clonotype was counted between two and nine times. The CDR3 DNA is TGCAGTGCCCTGATAGCGGGGGGCACCTACGAGCAGTACTTC. It codes for CSALIAGGTYEQYF. The rearrangement uses TRBV20-1 and TRBJ2-7; 10 bases are a match to TRBD2. V shed 6 bases, J shed 2 bases, and the junction held 7 bases outside the gene matches. The CDR3 sequence is 14 residues long. Germline V gene sequence: CDR1 DFQATT, CDR2 SNEGSKA (reference sequence).

The rearrangement uses TRBV7-9 and TRBJ2-1; D gene ambiguous. CDR1 SEHNR and CDR2 FQNEAQ come from the germline V gene (reference sequence). The V end was cut by 2 bases, the J end by 6 bases, with 8 bases between. The CDR3 has 13 residues. The CDR3 sequence: CASSLIDFNEQFF. The CDR3 DNA reads as TGTGCCAGCAGCTTAATCGACTTCAATGAGCAGTTCTTC.

This rearrangement joins TRBV5-1 to TRBJ2-3, with D possibly being TRBD2 (5 bases). Germline V gene data show CDR1 as SGHRS and CDR2 as YFSETQ. Trimming removed 0 bases from V and 0 bases from J, with 17 bases in between. This CDR3 has 18 residues. This CDR3 reads CASSLAGGSLGSTDTQYF. CDR3 nucleotide sequence: TGCGCCAGCAGCTTGGCCGGAGGAAGTCTAGGGAGCACAGATACGCAGTATTTT.

The chain uses TRBV5-1 and TRBJ2-5; D gene uncertain. Trimming left V 4 bases short and J 3 bases short, with 10 bases between. Germline V lookup: CDR1 SGHRS, CDR2 YFSETQ. The CDR3 is 13 residues long. CDR3 loop: CASSQVAEETQYF. The CDR3 DNA follows: TGCGCCAGCAGCCAAGTGGCAGAAGAGACCCAGTACTTC.

The sample holds a few counts of this clonotype. The rearrangement joins TRBV5-1 to TRBJ2-1; TRBD2 agrees at 8 bases. V shed 4 bases, J shed 6 bases, and the junction held 12 bases outside the gene matches. The CDR3 runs 16 residues. The germline V gene has CDR1 SGHRS and CDR2 YFSETQ. The CDR3 nucleotides are TGCGCCAGCAGCCCCTCCGGGGGGGCCATCGTCAATGAGCAGTTCTTC. The encoded protein is CASSPSGGAIVNEQFF.

Regarding this clonotype: One base away lies a much larger clone, so this may be a sequencing read error. The V gene is TRBV4-2, the J gene TRBJ2-7; 7 positions match TRBD1. The CDR3 length is 15 residues. The junction had 8 bases not matched to a gene; V was cut back by 4 bases and J by 2 bases. Germline V gene sequence: CDR1 LGHNA, CDR2 YNFKEQ. CDR3: CASSPQGQNPYEQYF. The DNA for the CDR3 is TGTGCCAGCAGCCCCCAGGGACAGAACCCCTACGAGCAGTACTTC.

The gene calls are TRBV5-1 and TRBJ2-3; D is possibly TRBD2 (5 bases). The CDR3 is 15 residues long. The germline V and J ends were trimmed by 4 bases and 3 bases, with 15 bases remaining between them. Germline loops: CDR1 SGHRS, CDR2 YFSETQ. As DNA, the CDR3 is TGCGCCAGCAGCCCCGGAAGATTAGCGACAGATACGCAGTATTTT. This translates into CASSPGRLATDTQYF.

At least ten counts were recorded for this clonotype. The V gene is TRBV7-2, the J gene TRBJ2-1; possible D gene TRBD1, 6 bases. The V end lost 5 bases, the J end lost 4 bases, and 15 bases lay between the germline ends. The CDR3 has 15 amino acids. Germline CDR1 reads SGHTA; CDR2 reads FQGNSA. In DNA, the CDR3 is TGTGCCAGCAGCGTTAACAGGGTCTCTTACAATGAGCAGTTCTTC. It specifies CASSVNRVSYNEQFF.

The chain joins TRBV27 to TRBJ2-7; TRBD2 aligns across 13 bases. CDR3 size: 14 residues. V shed 8 bases and J 5 bases; nucleotides not matched to a gene: 6. Germline V CDR1 and CDR2: MNHEY, SMNVEV (reference sequence). The CDR3 region has the DNA TGTGCCAGCGGGTCCGGGACTAGCGGGGACGAGCAGTACTTC. Protein: CASGSGTSGDEQYF.

The chain is built from TRBV6-5 and TRBJ1-1; no definite D call. The CDR3 is made up of 15 amino acids. Germline V gene data show CDR1 as MNHEY and CDR2 as SVGAGI. Trimming cost V 2 bases and J 1 base, with 11 bases left between them. DNA of the CDR3: TGTGCCAGCAGTTACACCCAGTCCACGAACACTGAAGCTTTCTTT. Translating gives CASSYTQSTNTEAFF.

This chain uses TRBV12-3 or TRBV12-4 with TRBJ2-1; 8 nucleotides agree with TRBD2. The last part of the DNA fits TRBJ2-7 better; the J call may be wrong. This CDR3 spans 15 amino acids. CDR3 in DNA: TGTGCCAGCAGCCCATCTGCGGGGGGCCTACACGAGCAGTACTTC. Its translation: CASSPSAGGLHEQYF.

The rearrangement uses TRBV7-2 and TRBJ1-6; unclear D gene. This CDR3 is 12 amino acids long. The germline gives CDR1 SGHTA, CDR2 FQGNSA. V shed 5 bases and J shed 13 bases, with 12 bases lying between them. CDR3 protein: CASSTERRPLHF. In nucleotides, the CDR3 is TGTGCCAGCAGCACAGAGAGGCGGCCCCTCCACTTT.